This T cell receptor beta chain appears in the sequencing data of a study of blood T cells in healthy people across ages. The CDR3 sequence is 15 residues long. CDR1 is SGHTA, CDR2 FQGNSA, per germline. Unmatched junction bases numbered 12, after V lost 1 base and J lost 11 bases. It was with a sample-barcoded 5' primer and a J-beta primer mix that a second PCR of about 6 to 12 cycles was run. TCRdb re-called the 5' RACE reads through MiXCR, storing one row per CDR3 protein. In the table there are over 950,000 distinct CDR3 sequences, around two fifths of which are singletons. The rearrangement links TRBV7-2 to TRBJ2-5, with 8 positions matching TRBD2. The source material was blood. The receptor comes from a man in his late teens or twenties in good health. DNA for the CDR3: TGTGCCAGCAGCTTAGACGGGGGGGGCTACAATGAGCAGTACTTC. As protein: CASSLDGGGYNEQYF.